Each of the 29 T cell receptor beta chains below was sequenced from the same sample in a study of Graves' ophthalmopathy and Graves' hyperthyroidism. RNA served as the template for amplifying TCR beta CDR3 regions. HTBI primers primed a first-round RT-PCR, and a second-round multiplex PCR followed. TCRdb processed the multiplex PCR reads anew with MiXCR; each CDR3 protein has one entry. The sample consists of fewer than 650,000 distinct CDR3 sequences, roughly 20% of them appearing once. Sequences were obtained from peripheral blood. These receptors all stem from a woman younger than 30 with stable Graves' hyperthyroidism. Some clones in this sample may be carry-over from other donors' samples.

At least ten counts were recorded for this clonotype. The rearrangement uses TRBV7-3 and TRBJ2-7; no clear D. V was clipped by 3 bases and J by 6 bases, with 15 bases between them. Germline V CDR1 and CDR2: SGHTA, FQGTGA. The CDR3 runs 14 residues. CDR3 region: CASSFTDTSGEQYF. In DNA, the CDR3 is TGTGCCAGCAGCTTCACCGACACCTCCGGCGAGCAGTACTTC. Supplemented by reference TRBV7-3 and TRBJ2-7, the full variable domain reads GAGVSQTPSNKVTEKGKYVELRCDPISGHTALYWYRQSLGQGPEFLIYFQGTGAADDSGLPNDRFFAVRPEGSVSTLKIQRTERGDSAVYLCASSFTDTSGEQYFGPGTRLTVT.

At least ten counts were recorded for this clonotype. The genes are TRBV19 and TRBJ1-5; D ambiguous. Per the germline V gene, CDR1 is LNHDA and CDR2 is SQIVND (reference sequence). The CDR3 totals 15 residues. Trimming shortened V by 5 bases and J by 5 bases, and 16 bases separated the two germline ends. The CDR3 spells CASSSLLNGHQPQHF. The CDR3 DNA is TGTGCCAGTAGTTCCCTCCTCAATGGCCATCAGCCCCAGCATTTT.

For this clonotype: A much larger clone lies a single base off, so this may be a read error. V usage is TRBV9 and J usage is TRBJ2-2, with a possible D match to TRBD2 (6 bases). The CDR3 is 16 amino acids. Germline V gives CDR1 SGDLS, CDR2 YYNGEE. The CDR3 coding sequence is TGTGCCAGCAGCGTAGGTGGACAAGCGAACACCGGGGGGCTGTTTTTT. It codes for CASSVGGQANTGGLFF.

The chain is built from TRBV30 and TRBJ1-5, with D perhaps matching TRBD1 (5 bases). Germline assignment: CDR1 GTSNPN and CDR2 SVGIG (reference sequence). There are 13 residues in the CDR3. V lost 0 bases and J 7 bases, leaving 10 bases between the germline ends. CDR3 nucleotide sequence: TGTGCCTGGAGTGTAAGGGGCGGGCAGCCCCAGCATTTT. It specifies CAWSVRGGQPQHF.

The gene calls are TRBV2 and TRBJ1-5, with TRBD1 identical over 8 bases. V lost 5 bases to trimming and J lost 7 bases; unmatched junction nucleotides: 7. CDR1 is SNHLY, CDR2 FYNNEI, per germline. CDR3 length: 14 residues. The CDR3: CASSSDRGGQPQHF. For the CDR3, the DNA is TGTGCCAGCAGTTCCGACAGGGGTGGGCAGCCCCAGCATTTT.

The genes are TRBV9 and TRBJ1-1; D is unclear. V was clipped by 0 bases and J by 1 base, with 10 bases between them. Germline CDR1 reads SGDLS; CDR2 reads YYNGEE. The CDR3 has 15 residues. CDR3 sequence (DNA): TGTGCCAGCAGCGTAGATCCGACGGCGAACACTGAAGCTTTCTTT. Its protein product is CASSVDPTANTEAFF.

This clonotype was observed a few times. This chain connects TRBV11-3 to TRBJ1-1; D is unclear. This CDR3 comprises 14 residues. Per the germline V gene, CDR1 is SGHNT and CDR2 is YENEEA. The V end lost 7 bases, the J end lost 1 base, and 13 bases lay between the germline ends. For the CDR3, the DNA is TGTGCCAGCAACGTGAAGGTGGGGAACACTGAAGCTTTCTTT. Its protein is CASNVKVGNTEAFF.

This clonotype was seen only once. The chain is built from TRBV20-1 and TRBJ2-5, with unresolved D. Germline V gene sequence: CDR1 DFQATT, CDR2 SNEGSKA (reference sequence). The CDR3 is made up of 16 amino acids. V was cut by 6 bases and J by 2 bases, with 22 bases left in between. The CDR3 spells CSASPIKRMVQETQYF. CDR3 coding DNA: TGCAGTGCGTCCCCAATTAAAAGAATGGTTCAAGAGACCCAGTACTTC.

V is TRBV19 and J is TRBJ2-5, with unresolved D. Per germline, CDR1 LNHDA and CDR2 SQIVND (reference sequence). Deletions cut 9 bases from V and 5 bases from J, with 10 bases between. The CDR3 runs to 11 residues. The CDR3, as DNA: TGTGCCAGAGAGATAGTGGAGACCCAGTACTTC. It specifies CAREIVETQYF.

This clonotype was detected ten times or more. This sequence joins TRBV7-2 and TRBJ2-5, with D hard to call. CDR3 size: 15 residues. V dropped 1 base and J dropped 5 bases, with 14 bases sitting between them. The germline CDR1 and CDR2 sequences are SGHTA and FQGNSA. The CDR3 DNA reads TGTGCCAGCAGCTTAGAGGGCGGAGTTTCGGAGACCCAGTACTTC. Translation gives CASSLEGGVSETQYF. The full variable domain, its missing parts supplied by reference TRBV7-2 and TRBJ2-5, is GAGVSQSPSNKVTEKGKDVELRCDPISGHTALYWYRQSLGQGLEFLIYFQGNSAPDKSGLPSDRFSAERTGGSVSTLTIQRTQQEDSAVYLCASSLEGGVSETQYFGPGTRLLVL.

As concerns this clonotype: The junction differs from germline at one of its ends, possibly a read error. DNA of the CDR3: TGTACCAGCAGTAGTTTTGGCGGCTACACCTTC. Protein: CTSSSFGGYTF. V usage is TRBV2 and J usage is TRBJ1-2; D is undetermined. CDR1 is SNHLY and CDR2 is FYNNEI in the germline V gene. This CDR3 is built from 11 residues.

The CDR3 DNA follows: TGTGCCAGCAGTTACTCCGGGACAGGGTGGCATCAAGAGACCCAGTACTTC. It codes for CASSYSGTGWHQETQYF. This chain connects TRBV6-5 to TRBJ2-5, with TRBD1 matching 9 bases. The germline V gene has CDR1 MNHEY and CDR2 SVGAGI. V gave up 0 bases and J gave up 2 bases; unmatched junction bases: 7. The CDR3 spans 17 residues.

This clonotype was detected ten times or more. As DNA, the CDR3 is TGTGCCAGCAGTTTAAGCGTCGGCTACTCTGGAAACACCATATATTTT. It yields the protein CASSLSVGYSGNTIYF. This chain connects TRBV28 to TRBJ1-3; D is ambiguous. Germline values: CDR1 MDHEN, CDR2 SYDVKM. Trimming pared 2 bases from V and 0 bases from J, leaving 11 bases between. The CDR3 length is 16 residues.

This clonotype was found a few times. The rearrangement uses TRBV3-1 and TRBJ2-5, with 14 positions matching TRBD2. The CDR3 loop spans 16 amino acids. Germline CDR1 LGHDT, CDR2 YNNKEL (reference sequence). Unmatched junction bases numbered 4, after V lost 5 bases and J lost 2 bases. For the CDR3, the DNA is TGTGCCAGCAGCTCCTGGACTAGCGGGGGGCAAGAGACCCAGTACTTC. It is translated as CASSSWTSGGQETQYF.

The CDR3 DNA follows: TGTGCCAGCAGCAGACAGGCCCCTCCTCAGTACTTC. Protein sequence: CASSRQAPPQYF. V is TRBV2 and J is TRBJ2-7, with D perhaps matching TRBD1 (6 bases). Germline CDR1 SNHLY, CDR2 FYNNEI. The CDR3 covers 12 residues. Trimming shortened V by 6 bases and J by 10 bases, and 16 bases separated the two germline ends. Full variable domain (outside the CDR3, taken from reference TRBV2 and TRBJ2-7): EPEVTQTPSHQVTQMGQEVILRCVPISNHLYFYWYRQILGQKVEFLVSFYNNEISEKSEIFDDQFSVERPDGSNFTLKIRSTKLEDSAMYFCASSRQAPPQYFGPGTRLTVT.

This clonotype was detected many times. This sequence joins TRBV12-3 or TRBV12-4 and TRBJ1-6, with 8 bases that match TRBD1. Trimming took 6 bases from V and 8 from J; bases not matched to a gene: 9. The length of the CDR3 is 15 residues. The CDR3 is CASRTGQGWDSPLHF. The CDR3 DNA sequence: TGTGCCAGCAGGACAGGACAGGGCTGGGATTCACCCCTCCACTTT.

This sequence joins TRBV7-9 and TRBJ2-7; 7 bases map to TRBD1. V gave up 5 bases and J gave up 0 bases; unmatched junction bases: 7. Germline lookup yields CDR1 SEHNR and CDR2 FQNEAQ (reference sequence). CDR3 length: 15 amino acids. As DNA, the CDR3 is TGTGCCAGCAGCGTTTGGGACAGAACCTCCTACGAGCAGTACTTC. Translated: CASSVWDRTSYEQYF.

A note on this clonotype: The junction departs from the called germline gene at one end, perhaps through a read error. The V and J genes are TRBV30 and TRBJ1-1; maybe TRBD1 (6 bases). The CDR3 runs to 13 residues. The germline gives CDR1 GTSNPN, CDR2 SVGIG (reference sequence). CDR3 in DNA: TGTGCCTGGAACAGGGACGGCGGCACTGAGGCTTTCTTT. It translates to CAWNRDGGTEAFF. The complete variable domain, with remaining parts taken from reference TRBV30 and TRBJ1-1, reads SQTIHQWPATLVQPVGSPLSLECTVEGTSNPNLYWYRQAAGRGLQLLFYSVGIGQISSEVPQNLSASRPQDRQFILSSKKLLLSDSGFYLCAWNRDGGTEAFFGQGTRLTVV.

This clonotype was seen ten or more times. The chain has TRBV6-5 and TRBJ1-1; maybe TRBD1 (6 bases). V lost 2 bases, J lost 4 bases, and 11 bases lay in between. Looked up from germline, CDR1 is MNHEY and CDR2 is SVGAGI. The CDR3 sequence is 14 residues long. CDR3 coding DNA: TGTGCCAGCAGTTACAGGGGGGGGGCCACTGAAGCTTTCTTT. It translates to CASSYRGGATEAFF.

This chain uses TRBV29-1 with TRBJ1-2, with 9 bases identical to TRBD1. From germline, CDR1 is SQVTM and CDR2 ANQGSEA. The CDR3 totals 11 residues. Germline trimming cut 7 bases from V and 8 bases from J; bases unmatched to any gene: 5. The DNA of the CDR3 is TGCAGCGAAGGGACAGGGCCAGGCTACACCTTC. It codes for CSEGTGPGYTF.

About this clonotype: A much more abundant neighbour one base away suggests this may be a read error. The chain combines TRBV7-9 with TRBJ2-5; TRBD1 matches at 7 bases. After removal of 1 base from V and 3 bases from J, the junction contained 2 bases not matched to a gene. The CDR3 runs to 14 residues. In germline, CDR1 is SEHNR, CDR2 FQNEAQ (reference sequence). Here the CDR3 reads CASSLVGTEETQYF. As DNA, the CDR3 is TGTGCCAGCAGCTTAGTGGGGACAGAAGAGACCCAGTACTTC.

The chain couples TRBV6-1 to TRBJ2-7; 7 bases map to TRBD1. The ends lost 5 bases at V and 3 bases at J; junction bases unmatched: 7. Germline CDR1 is MNHNS and CDR2 is SASEGT. The CDR3 runs 14 residues. CDR3 nucleotide sequence: TGTGCCAGCAGTATTACAGGGGTCGACTACGAGCAGTACTTC. Its translation is CASSITGVDYEQYF.

Ten or more counts support this clonotype. V gene TRBV5-1 combines with J gene TRBJ1-1; 8 bases agree with TRBD1. CDR1 and CDR2 from the germline V gene are SGHRS and YFSETQ. This CDR3 spans 13 amino acids. The V gene end was trimmed by 0 bases and the J gene end by 7 bases; junction bases not matched to a gene: 2. The chain's CDR3 is CASSLGQGIEAFF. The CDR3 DNA reads as TGCGCCAGCAGCTTGGGACAGGGGATTGAAGCTTTCTTT.

The rearrangement joins TRBV12-3 or TRBV12-4 to TRBJ2-7, with unresolved D. The germline V and J ends were trimmed by 5 bases and 3 bases, with 14 bases remaining between them. The CDR3 spans 14 residues. The CDR3 DNA follows: TGTGCCAGCAGTCCTTTGGGCACTGGCTACGAGCAGTACTTC. Encoded protein: CASSPLGTGYEQYF.

Ten or more counts support this clonotype. The chain recombines TRBV20-1 with TRBJ2-7; maybe TRBD1 (6 bases). The CDR3 runs to 14 residues. The V gene's germline CDR1 is DFQATT and CDR2 SNEGSKA (reference sequence). Between the trimmed V and J ends, which lost 3 bases and 0 bases, there was a span of 12 bases. In DNA, the CDR3 is TGCAGTGCTAGCCGTACAGGGCACTCCTACGAGCAGTACTTC. The encoded protein is CSASRTGHSYEQYF.

The chain links TRBV4-2 to TRBJ1-5; 10 nucleotides match TRBD1. Germline assignment: CDR1 LGHNA and CDR2 YNFKEQ. The CDR3 runs 15 residues. The ends lost 4 bases at V and 3 bases at J; junction bases unmatched: 3. The CDR3 sequence is CASSRGTGDNQPQHF. The DNA for the CDR3 is TGTGCCAGCAGCCGAGGGACAGGGGACAATCAGCCCCAGCATTTT.

There are many counts of this clonotype. Its ends do not fully match the called genes, so a read error is possible. J is TRBJ1-6 and V is TRBV28, with D possibly being TRBD1 (5 bases). The CDR3 has 17 residues. The germline gives CDR1 MDHEN, CDR2 SYDVKM. The CDR3 sequence: CASRPRYRILGDSPPHF. The CDR3 DNA is TGTGCCAGCAGGCCCCGGTACAGGATCTTGGGAGATTCGCCCCCCCACTTT.

This clonotype showed up just a few times. Germline is not matched at one junction end, which may reflect a read error. CDR3 residues: CASTGGWTGDALAKNIKYF. CDR3 bases: TGTGCCAGCACCGGGGGCTGGACAGGCGACGCCCTAGCCAAAAACATTAAGTACTTC. V is TRBV6-2 or TRBV6-3 and J is TRBJ2-4; the D gene is possibly TRBD1 (7 bases). Germline CDR1 is MNHEY and CDR2 is SVGEGT. This CDR3 has 19 residues.

This clonotype was picked up many times. The V call is TRBV28, the J call TRBJ2-2; 7 bases agree with TRBD1. The J segment lost 1 base and the V segment lost 10 bases, leaving 6 bases of the junction unmatched. The V gene's germline CDR1 is MDHEN and CDR2 SYDVKM. The CDR3 is 14 residues long. CDR3 residues: CATLRDRNTGELFF. Here the CDR3 DNA reads TGTGCCACCCTCCGGGACAGGAACACCGGGGAGCTGTTTTTT.